The T cell receptor (beta chain) described here comes from a study of glioma-infiltrating T cells. V was cut by 5 bases and J by 2 bases, with 19 bases left in between. CDR3 length: 16 amino acids. From germline, CDR1 is MDHEN and CDR2 SYDVKM. There are a few counts of this clonotype. Its antigen is unknown. Amplification of TCR alpha and beta CDR3 regions from RNA used iRepertoire nested multiplex PCR. One-step reverse transcription and amplification started from roughly 100-400 ng of tissue mRNA or PBMC total RNA. TCRdb recomputed calls from the multiplex PCR reads with MiXCR, one row per CDR3 protein. The table includes under 150,000 distinct CDR3 sequences, around 23% detected once. Whole-study results and caveats: Tissue and blood shared very few CDR3 sequences.

V usage is TRBV28 and J usage is TRBJ2-7; D not certain. The source of this sequence is a human donor with low-grade glioma or glioblastoma, undergoing nonglioma brain surgery, or in good health (not recorded which). Sequenced material: glioma tissue, nonneoplastic brain tissue, or PBMCs (not recorded which). The CDR3 region has the DNA TGTGCCAGCAGTCCACCTATAGGAACTCTCCCCTACGAGCAGTACGTC. This sequence encodes CASSPPIGTLPYEQYV.